This T cell receptor (beta chain) was captured in a study of T cell repertoires in cytomegalovirus infection. The CDR3 is 12 amino acids. V was cut by 5 bases and J by 8 bases, with 10 bases left in between. Germline V gene sequence: CDR1 LNHDA, CDR2 SQIVND (reference sequence). To note about this clonotype: As yet, its antigen is unknown.

TCRdb re-called the reads with MiXCR, one entry per CDR3 protein. The sample holds 150,000 to 160,000 distinct CDR3 sequences, about 25% seen once. Whole-study findings and limits: Cumulative public TCR beta family frequency identified CMV carriers with the relevant HLA.

This clonotype was obtained from a human donor in good health (CMV status not recorded). Some clones in this sample may be carry-over from other donors' samples. This sequence joins TRBV19 and TRBJ1-5; D not resolved. Sequenced sample: PBMCs. This chain's CDR3 is CASSFGAEPQHF. DNA for the CDR3: TGTGCCAGTAGTTTTGGAGCGGAGCCCCAGCATTTT.